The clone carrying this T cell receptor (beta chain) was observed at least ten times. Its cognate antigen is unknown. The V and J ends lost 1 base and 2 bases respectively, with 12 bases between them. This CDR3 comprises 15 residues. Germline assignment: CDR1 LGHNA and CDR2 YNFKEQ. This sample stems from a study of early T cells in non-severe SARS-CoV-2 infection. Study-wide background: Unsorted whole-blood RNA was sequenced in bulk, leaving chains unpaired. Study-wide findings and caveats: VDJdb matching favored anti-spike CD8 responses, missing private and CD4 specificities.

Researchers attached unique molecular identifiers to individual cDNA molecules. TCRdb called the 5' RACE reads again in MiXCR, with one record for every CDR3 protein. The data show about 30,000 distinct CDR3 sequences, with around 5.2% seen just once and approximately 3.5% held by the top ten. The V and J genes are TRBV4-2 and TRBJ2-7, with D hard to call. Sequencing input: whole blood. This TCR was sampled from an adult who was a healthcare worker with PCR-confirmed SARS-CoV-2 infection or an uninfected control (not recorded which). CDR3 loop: CASSQALDGPYEQYF. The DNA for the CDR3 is TGTGCCAGCAGCCAAGCTTTGGACGGACCCTACGAGCAGTACTTC.